This T cell receptor (beta chain) was captured in a study of T-cell reconstitution after alpha-beta-depleted transplantation in children. Findings and caveats of the study: A year post-transplant, T-cell counts and diversity derived mostly from newly produced T cells.

The authors prepared the TCRbeta library with unique molecular identifiers. TCRdb processed the PCR reads anew with MiXCR; each CDR3 protein has one entry. The sample has about 6,800 distinct CDR3 sequences, around 16% seen once. As for this clonotype: Its target is unknown.

The sequencing used PBMCs, collected before TCRalphabeta/CD19-depleted stem cell transplant. This TCR came from a boy aged 2-15 years with acute lymphoblastic leukemia, due to receive a stem cell transplant.

The CDR3 nucleotides read TGTGCCACCAGCAAACAGGGGTATCGCAATCAGCCCCAGCATTTT. Its protein product is CATSKQGYRNQPQHF. The chain couples TRBV15 to TRBJ1-5; 7 bases match TRBD1. Trimming took 4 bases from V and 2 from J; bases not matched to a gene: 5. Germline-derived CDR1 and CDR2 are LNHNV and YYDKDF (reference sequence). The CDR3 extends over 15 amino acids.